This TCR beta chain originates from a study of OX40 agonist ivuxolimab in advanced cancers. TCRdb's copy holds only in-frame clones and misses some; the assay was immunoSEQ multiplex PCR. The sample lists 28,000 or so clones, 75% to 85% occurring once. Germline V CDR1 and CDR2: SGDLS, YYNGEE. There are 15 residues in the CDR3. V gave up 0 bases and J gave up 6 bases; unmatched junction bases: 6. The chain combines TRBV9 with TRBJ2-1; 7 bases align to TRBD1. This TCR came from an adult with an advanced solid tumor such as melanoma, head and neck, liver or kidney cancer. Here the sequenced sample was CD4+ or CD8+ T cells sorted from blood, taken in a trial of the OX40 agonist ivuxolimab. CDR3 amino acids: CASSVEWDRLNEQFF. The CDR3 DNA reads TGTGCCAGCAGCGTAGAGTGGGACAGACTCAATGAGCAGTTCTTC. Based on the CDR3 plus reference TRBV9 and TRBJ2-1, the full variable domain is DSGVTQTPKHLITATGQRVTLRCSPRSGDLSVYWYQQSLDQGLQFLIQYYNGEERAKGNILERFSAQQFPDLHSELNLSSLELGDSALYFCASSVEWDRLNEQFFGPGTRLTVL.